What follows are 27 T cell receptor beta chains derived from one specimen sequenced in a study of blood T cell repertoires in COVID-19. Profiled with immunoSEQ multiplex PCR; TCRdb holds only in-frame clones, not every one. This sample has 350,000 or so clones, with roughly 89% found just once. The specimen was peripheral blood. The source is a woman in her fifties or sixties with COVID-19, enrolled during active disease.

In this sample, this clone turned up a few times. The chain recombines TRBV5-4 with TRBJ2-5; 7 positions match TRBD1. Germline-derived CDR1 and CDR2 are SGHNT and YYREEE (reference sequence). The length of the CDR3 is 15 residues. Trimming at V came to 6 bases and at J to 5 bases, leaving 13 bases not matched to a gene. CDR3 coding DNA: TGTGCCAGCACCACGTTAGACAGGGCGAGGGAGACCCAGTACTTC. Protein: CASTTLDRARETQYF.

The gene calls are TRBV5-6 and TRBJ2-3; 7 bases are shared with TRBD2. The CDR3 contains 17 residues. From germline, CDR1 is SGHDT and CDR2 YYEEEE. Trimming cost V 0 bases and J 4 bases; bases outside gene matches: 11. In DNA, the CDR3 is TGTGCCAGCAGCTTGGCCTTGGCGACTAGCTACCCAGATACGCAGTATTTT. Amino acid sequence: CASSLALATSYPDTQYF. The full variable domain, its missing parts supplied by reference TRBV5-6 and TRBJ2-3, is DAGVTQSPTHLIKTRGQQVTLRCSPKSGHDTVSWYQQALGQGPQFIFQYYEEEERQRGNFPDRFSGHQFPNYSSELNVNALLLGDSALYLCASSLALATSYPDTQYFGPGTRLTVL.

The rearrangement uses TRBV4-1 and TRBJ2-5, with D perhaps matching TRBD1 (6 bases). The V end was cut by 0 bases, the J end by 1 base, with 6 bases between. Germline V CDR1 and CDR2: MGHRA, YSYEKL. The length of the CDR3 is 14 residues. The CDR3 sequence: CASSQETGQETQYF. The CDR3 coding sequence is TGCGCCAGCAGCCAAGAGACAGGCCAAGAGACCCAGTACTTC.

This clone appeared a single time. Distinct nucleotide sequences in the sample also encode this CDR3. J is TRBJ2-1 and V is TRBV5-1, with TRBD1 identical over 9 bases. The CDR3 runs to 16 residues. After removal of 4 bases from V and 6 bases from J, the junction contained 11 bases not matched to a gene. Germline assignment: CDR1 SGHRS and CDR2 YFSETQ. CDR3 DNA sequence: TGCGCCAGCAGCGCGCCGGGGACAGGGAACATCAATGAGCAGTTCTTC. Its protein product is CASSAPGTGNINEQFF.

This clone has only one observation. The chain carries TRBV7-6 and TRBJ1-6; no firm D call. V was cut by 2 bases and J by 8 bases, with 4 bases left in between. Germline V gene lookup returns CDR1 SGHVS and CDR2 FNYEAQ. The CDR3 spans 12 residues. The CDR3 nucleotides are TGTGCCAGCAGCTTATTAGATTCACCCCTCCACTTT. Its protein is CASSLLDSPLHF.

This chain uses TRBV7-8 with TRBJ2-1, with 7 nucleotides matching TRBD1. The germline CDR1 and CDR2 sequences are SGHVS and FQNEAQ. After removal of 5 bases from V and 8 bases from J, the junction contained 15 bases not matched to a gene. The CDR3 is 16 amino acids. The CDR3: CASSETGYDLGDEQFF. The CDR3, as DNA: TGTGCCAGCAGCGAGACAGGGTATGATTTGGGGGATGAGCAGTTCTTC.

This clone was observed a few times. The J gene is TRBJ2-7, the V gene TRBV30; D might be TRBD1 (5 bases). The CDR3 is made up of 15 amino acids. The germline CDR1 and CDR2 sequences are GTSNPN and SVGIG (reference sequence). With 4 bases removed from V and 6 bases from J, the gap between germline ends came to 22 bases. For the CDR3, the DNA is TGTGCCTGGAATGGGCAATCGCAAATTGGGGCCGAGCAGTACTTC. It yields the protein CAWNGQSQIGAEQYF.

The rearrangement uses TRBV5-1 and TRBJ1-1, with D hard to call. The V gene's germline CDR1 is SGHRS and CDR2 YFSETQ. V lost 0 bases, J lost 11 bases, and 14 bases lay in between. This CDR3 has 13 amino acids. The CDR3 region is CASSLGGRGVAFF. The DNA of the CDR3 is TGCGCCAGCAGCTTGGGAGGTCGGGGAGTGGCTTTCTTT.

This chain joins TRBV14 and TRBJ1-6, with D possibly matching TRBD1 (6 bases). V gave up 4 bases and J gave up 5 bases, with 12 bases separating them. Germline CDR1 and CDR2: SGHDN and FVKESK. This CDR3 region has 15 residues. For the CDR3, the DNA is TGTGCCAGCAGCCCTGGGACAAACCATAATTCACCCCTCCACTTT. Its translation: CASSPGTNHNSPLHF. The variable domain in full, with the rest retrieved from reference TRBV14 and TRBJ1-6, is EAGVTQFPSHSVIEKGQTVTLRCDPISGHDNLYWYRRVMGKEIKFLLHFVKESKQDESGMPNNRFLAERTGGTYSTLKVQPAELEDSGVYFCASSPGTNHNSPLHFGNGTRLTVT.

The chain links TRBV5-8 to TRBJ1-2; a weak D match, TRBD1 (5 bases). Germline values: CDR1 SGHTS, CDR2 YDEGEE. V was shortened by 3 bases and J by 2 bases, with 8 bases between the two germline ends. The CDR3 contains 13 residues. CDR3 amino acids: CASSSTVNYGYTF. The CDR3 DNA reads as TGTGCCAGCAGCTCGACAGTGAACTATGGCTACACCTTC.

The rearrangement uses TRBV3-1 (or the pseudogene TRBV3-2) and TRBJ1-4, with a weak D call TRBD1 (5 bases). Per germline, CDR1 LGHDT and CDR2 YNNKEL (reference sequence). This CDR3 is 14 amino acids long. V lost 4 bases to trimming and J lost 9 bases, with 15 bases between them. The DNA of the CDR3 is TGTGCCAGCAGCCGGGGGGGTTCCGAGAAAAAACTGTTTTTT. Protein product: CASSRGGSEKKLFF.

Concerning this clone itself: A junction end diverges from the germline sequence, so it may reflect a read error. This sequence joins TRBV2 and TRBJ1-2; D possibly corresponds to TRBD1 (6 bases). The CDR3 is made up of 14 amino acids. Germline values: CDR1 SNHLY, CDR2 FYNNEI. The CDR3 loop reads CAGSRTAALNGYTF. The CDR3 DNA reads as TGTGCCGGCAGCAGGACAGCAGCCTTGAATGGCTACACCTTC.

The rearrangement joins TRBV18 to TRBJ2-5, with a weak D call TRBD2 (5 bases). V lost 2 bases and J lost 0, with 10 bases in between. Germline V gene data show CDR1 as KGHSH and CDR2 as LQKENI. CDR3 length: 15 amino acids. CDR3 coding DNA: TGTGCCAGCTCACCAGCCCCGGACTACCAAGAGACCCAGTACTTC. Its translation is CASSPAPDYQETQYF.

V usage is TRBV5-4 and J usage is TRBJ1-1; TRBD1 might be the D (5 bases). The CDR3 length is 14 residues. The ends were cut back, 1 base at V and 6 bases at J, with 13 bases in the middle. Germline CDR1 and CDR2: SGHNT and YYREEE (reference sequence). CDR3 DNA sequence: TGTGCCAGCAGCTTGAGGGGTGGTTTCGCTGAAGCTTTCTTT. Protein sequence: CASSLRGGFAEAFF.

This chain uses TRBV18 with TRBJ1-1; D is possibly TRBD1 (6 bases). This CDR3 region has 13 residues. Germline-derived CDR1 and CDR2 are KGHSH and LQKENI. The V end was cut by 3 bases, the J end by 4 bases, with 9 bases between. CDR3 in amino acids: CASSPSGATEAFF. DNA of the CDR3: TGTGCCAGCTCACCTTCAGGGGCCACTGAAGCTTTCTTT.

The genes are TRBV25-1 and TRBJ2-1; D is possibly TRBD1 (6 bases). The germline V and J ends were trimmed by 4 bases and 1 base, with 14 bases remaining between them. The CDR3 extends over 16 amino acids. The germline V gene encodes CDR1 MGHDK and CDR2 SYGVNS. The CDR3 DNA reads as TGTGCCAGCAGTGGACAGGTTCTCAATTCCTACAATGAGCAGTTCTTC. It yields the protein CASSGQVLNSYNEQFF.

V gene TRBV27 combines with J gene TRBJ1-2, with 8 bases fitting TRBD1. The CDR3 consists of 15 residues. The J segment lost 0 bases and the V segment lost 4 bases, leaving 4 bases of the junction unmatched. Germline V gene lookup returns CDR1 MNHEY and CDR2 SMNVEV (reference sequence). CDR3 coding DNA: TGTGCCAGCAGTTCCTACAGGGGGTCTAACTATGGCTACACCTTC. Its translation: CASSSYRGSNYGYTF.

The rearrangement joins TRBV6-5 to TRBJ1-1; unclear D gene. CDR1 is MNHEY, CDR2 SVGAGI, per germline. V lost 6 bases to trimming and J lost 4 bases, with 15 bases between them. There are 14 residues in the CDR3. CDR3 DNA: TGTGCCAGCAGGCCGACACGACGAACCACTGAAGCTTTCTTT. Translated, it gives CASRPTRRTTEAFF.

This chain connects TRBV14 to TRBJ2-3, with a possible D match to TRBD2 (6 bases). V gave up 0 bases and J gave up 1 base, with 14 bases separating them. CDR1 and CDR2 from the germline V gene are SGHDN and FVKESK. The CDR3 is made up of 17 amino acids. This CDR3 reads CASSQDLERVGTDTQYF. DNA for the CDR3: TGTGCCAGCAGCCAAGACCTCGAGCGGGTTGGCACAGATACGCAGTATTTT.

The rearrangement uses TRBV6-1 and TRBJ2-6; a weak D match, TRBD2 (5 bases). The CDR3 is made up of 16 amino acids. CDR1 is MNHNS and CDR2 is SASEGT in the germline V gene. Trimming took 2 bases from V and 2 from J, leaving 10 bases between them. CDR3 sequence (DNA): TGTGCCAGCAGTGAATGGTCGGGGACTGGGGCCAACGTCCTGACTTTC. Translating it yields CASSEWSGTGANVLTF.

The V and J genes are TRBV5-6 and TRBJ1-5; D may be TRBD1 (5 bases). The CDR3 runs to 13 residues. The germline V gene has CDR1 SGHDT and CDR2 YYEEEE. Trimming removed 0 bases at V and 11 bases at J, with 12 bases between. The CDR3 sequence: CASSLGDRSSQHF. CDR3 in DNA: TGTGCCAGCAGCTTGGGTGACAGATCTTCCCAGCATTTT.

The V gene is TRBV11-2, the J gene TRBJ1-1; D unclear. This CDR3 comprises 12 residues. The germline gives CDR1 SGHAT, CDR2 FQNNGV. V gave up 3 bases and J gave up 10 bases, with 12 bases separating them. CDR3: CASSFIQSGAFF. For the CDR3, the DNA is TGTGCCAGCAGCTTTATCCAGTCGGGAGCTTTCTTT.

The table lists this clone with a few counts. This chain connects TRBV13 to TRBJ1-6; TRBD1 agrees at 7 bases. Unmatched junction bases numbered 5, after V lost 2 bases and J lost 4 bases. In germline, CDR1 is PRHDT, CDR2 FYEKMQ (reference sequence). The length of the CDR3 is 16 residues. As DNA, the CDR3 is TGTGCCAGCAGCTTAAGACAGGGATCGTATAATTCACCCCTCCACTTT. Protein: CASSLRQGSYNSPLHF.

This clone occurred a few times. The rearrangement joins TRBV19 to TRBJ1-6; D gene ambiguous. Trimming took 2 bases from V and 7 from J, leaving 9 bases between them. The CDR3 extends over 14 amino acids. Germline CDR1 reads LNHDA; CDR2 reads SQIVND (reference sequence). The CDR3 region is CASSIQSGNSPLHF. In DNA, the CDR3 is TGTGCCAGTAGTATACAGAGCGGGAATTCACCCCTCCACTTT.

In DNA form, the CDR3 reads TGCGCCAGCAGCTTCAGAGGGTGGAACACTGAAGCTTTCTTT. Translation gives CASSFRGWNTEAFF. The chain uses TRBV5-1 and TRBJ1-1; D unclear. V was trimmed by 2 bases and J by 1 base, leaving 9 bases between them. The CDR3 spans 14 residues. Germline V lookup: CDR1 SGHRS, CDR2 YFSETQ.

This CDR3 is CSVRGQTNTEAFF. CDR3 nucleotide sequence: TGCAGCGTCCGAGGACAGACGAACACTGAAGCTTTCTTT. This chain uses TRBV29-1 with TRBJ1-1, with D possibly matching TRBD1 (6 bases). Germline V gives CDR1 SQVTM, CDR2 ANQGSEA. Trimming took 6 bases from V and 1 from J, leaving 12 bases between them. This CDR3 comprises 13 residues.

This chain joins TRBV7-9 and TRBJ1-4; D not resolved. This CDR3 is built from 16 residues. Germline V CDR1 and CDR2: SEHNR, FQNEAQ (reference sequence). The V end was cut by 1 base, the J end by 0 bases, with 9 bases between. CDR3 DNA: TGTGCCAGCAGCTTAGGGCAGTCCTCAACTAATGAAAAACTGTTTTTT. This codes for CASSLGQSSTNEKLFF.